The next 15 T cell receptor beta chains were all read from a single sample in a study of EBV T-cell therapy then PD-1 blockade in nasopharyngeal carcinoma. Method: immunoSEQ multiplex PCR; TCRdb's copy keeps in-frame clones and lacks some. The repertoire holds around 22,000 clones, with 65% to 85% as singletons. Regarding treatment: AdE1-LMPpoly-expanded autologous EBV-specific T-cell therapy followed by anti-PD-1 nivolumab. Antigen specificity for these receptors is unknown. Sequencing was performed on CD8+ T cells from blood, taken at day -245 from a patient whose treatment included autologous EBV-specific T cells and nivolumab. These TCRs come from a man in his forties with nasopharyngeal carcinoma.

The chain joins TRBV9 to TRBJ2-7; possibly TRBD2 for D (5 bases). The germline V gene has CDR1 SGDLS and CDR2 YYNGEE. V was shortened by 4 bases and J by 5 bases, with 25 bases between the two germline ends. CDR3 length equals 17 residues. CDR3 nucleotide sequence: TGTGCCAGCAGCTCACCGACGGACCCGGCGGGCCCCGACGAGCAGTACTTC. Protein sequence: CASSSPTDPAGPDEQYF.

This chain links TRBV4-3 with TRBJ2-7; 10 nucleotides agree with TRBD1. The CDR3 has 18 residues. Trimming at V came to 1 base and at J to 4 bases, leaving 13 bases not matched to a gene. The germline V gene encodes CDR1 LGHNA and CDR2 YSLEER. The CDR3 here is CASSQARQGAHAIYEQYF. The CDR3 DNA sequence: TGCGCCAGCAGCCAAGCCCGACAGGGGGCTCACGCAATTTACGAGCAGTACTTC.

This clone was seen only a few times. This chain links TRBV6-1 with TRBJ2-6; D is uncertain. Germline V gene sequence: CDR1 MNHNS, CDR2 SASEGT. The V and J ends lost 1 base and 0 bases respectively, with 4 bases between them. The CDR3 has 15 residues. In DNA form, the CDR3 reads TGTGCCAGCAGTGAAGACAACTCTGGGGCCAACGTCCTGACTTTC. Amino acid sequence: CASSEDNSGANVLTF.

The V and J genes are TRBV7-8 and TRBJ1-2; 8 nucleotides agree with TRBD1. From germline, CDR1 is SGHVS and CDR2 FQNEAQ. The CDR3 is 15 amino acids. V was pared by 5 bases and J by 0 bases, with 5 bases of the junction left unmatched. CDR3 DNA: TGTGCCAGCAGCCACGGACAGGGAGCTAACTATGGCTACACCTTC. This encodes CASSHGQGANYGYTF.

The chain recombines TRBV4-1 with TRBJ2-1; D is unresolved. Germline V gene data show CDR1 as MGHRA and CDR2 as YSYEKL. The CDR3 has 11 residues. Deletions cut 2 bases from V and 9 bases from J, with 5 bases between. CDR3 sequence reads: CASSQFGEQFF. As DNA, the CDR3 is TGCGCCAGCAGCCAATTTGGTGAGCAGTTCTTC.

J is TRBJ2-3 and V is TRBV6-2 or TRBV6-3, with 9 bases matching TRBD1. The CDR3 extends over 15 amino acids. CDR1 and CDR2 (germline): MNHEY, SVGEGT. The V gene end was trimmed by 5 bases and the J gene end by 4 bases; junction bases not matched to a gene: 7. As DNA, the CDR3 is TGTGCCAGCAGTCCCGGGACAGGGTCTGCAGATACGCAGTATTTT. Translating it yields CASSPGTGSADTQYF.

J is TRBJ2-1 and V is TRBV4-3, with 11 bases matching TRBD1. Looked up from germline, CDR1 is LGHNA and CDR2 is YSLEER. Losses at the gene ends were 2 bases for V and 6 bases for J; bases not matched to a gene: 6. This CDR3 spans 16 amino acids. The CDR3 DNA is TGCGCCAGCAGCCAAATGGGGGGGACAGGGGGCAATGAGCAGTTCTTC. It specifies CASSQMGGTGGNEQFF.

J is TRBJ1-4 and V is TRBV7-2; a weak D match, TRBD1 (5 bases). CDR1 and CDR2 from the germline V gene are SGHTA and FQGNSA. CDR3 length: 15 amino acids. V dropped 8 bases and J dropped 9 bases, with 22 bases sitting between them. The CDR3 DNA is TGTGCCAGCTCAGCTTCGGTCCAGGGAAGCAAAAAACTGTTTTTT. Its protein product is CASSASVQGSKKLFF.

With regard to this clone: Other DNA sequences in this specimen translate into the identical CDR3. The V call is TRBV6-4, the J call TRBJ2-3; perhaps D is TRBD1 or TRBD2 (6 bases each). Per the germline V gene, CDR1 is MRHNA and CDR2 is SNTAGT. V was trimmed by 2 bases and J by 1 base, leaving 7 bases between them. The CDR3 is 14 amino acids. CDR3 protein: CASSDRGGTDTQYF. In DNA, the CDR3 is TGTGCCAGCAGTGACAGGGGGGGCACAGATACGCAGTATTTT.

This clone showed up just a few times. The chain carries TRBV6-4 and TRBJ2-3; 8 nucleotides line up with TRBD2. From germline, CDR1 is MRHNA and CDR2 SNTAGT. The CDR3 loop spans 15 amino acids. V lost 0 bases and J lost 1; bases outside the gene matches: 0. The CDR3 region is CASSDSSGGTDTQYF. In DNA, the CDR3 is TGTGCCAGCAGTGACTCTAGCGGGGGCACAGATACGCAGTATTTT.

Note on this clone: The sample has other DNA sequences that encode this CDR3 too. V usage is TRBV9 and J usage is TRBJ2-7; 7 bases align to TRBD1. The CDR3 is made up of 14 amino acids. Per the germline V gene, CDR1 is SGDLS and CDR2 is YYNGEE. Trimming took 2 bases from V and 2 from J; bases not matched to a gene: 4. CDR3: CASSVRDSPYEQYF. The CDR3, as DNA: TGTGCCAGCAGCGTCCGGGACAGCCCCTACGAGCAGTACTTC.

The CDR3 spells CASSSWGGHGYTF. The CDR3 DNA reads TGTGCCAGCAGTTCTTGGGGTGGGCATGGCTACACCTTC. The chain is built from TRBV27 and TRBJ1-2, with D uncertain. This CDR3 contains 13 residues. V lost 4 bases to trimming and J lost 6 bases, with 12 bases between them. In germline, CDR1 is MNHEY, CDR2 SMNVEV (reference sequence).

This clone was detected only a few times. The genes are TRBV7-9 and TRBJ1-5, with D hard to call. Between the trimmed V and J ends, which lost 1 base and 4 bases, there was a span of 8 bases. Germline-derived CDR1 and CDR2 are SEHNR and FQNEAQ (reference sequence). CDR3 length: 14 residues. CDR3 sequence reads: CASSLGGGNQPQHF. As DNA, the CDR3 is TGTGCCAGCAGCTTAGGGGGAGGTAATCAGCCCCAGCATTTT.

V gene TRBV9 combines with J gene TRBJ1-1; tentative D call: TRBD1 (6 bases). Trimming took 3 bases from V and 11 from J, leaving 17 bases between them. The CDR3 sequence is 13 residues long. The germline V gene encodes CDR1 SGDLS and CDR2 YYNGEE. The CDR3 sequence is CASSAGGGGRAFF. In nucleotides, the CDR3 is TGTGCCAGCAGCGCTGGGGGGGGCGGTCGGGCTTTCTTT.

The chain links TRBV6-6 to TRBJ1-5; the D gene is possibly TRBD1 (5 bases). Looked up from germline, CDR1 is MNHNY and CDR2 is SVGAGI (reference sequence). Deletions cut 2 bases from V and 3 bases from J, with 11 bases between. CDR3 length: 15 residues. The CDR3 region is CASSYTPDTNQPQHF. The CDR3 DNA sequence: TGTGCCAGCAGTTACACGCCGGACACCAATCAGCCCCAGCATTTT.